Below, 26 T cell receptor beta chains from the same sample are listed, as sequenced in a study of blood T cell repertoires in COVID-19. Method: immunoSEQ multiplex PCR; TCRdb's copy keeps in-frame clones and lacks some. The data show around 310,000 clones, over 75% seen once. The sequencing input was peripheral blood. These TCRs come from a woman aged 55 to 70 with acute or convalescent COVID-19.

This sequence joins TRBV4-3 and TRBJ2-1; TRBD1 agrees at 8 bases. CDR3 length equals 16 residues. Losses at the gene ends were 3 bases for V and 4 bases for J; bases not matched to a gene: 8. Germline CDR1 is LGHNA and CDR2 is YSLEER. DNA of the CDR3: TGCGCCAGCAGCCAGGGGCAGGGGGCCGGTTACAATGAGCAGTTCTTC. As protein: CASSQGQGAGYNEQFF.

The chain carries TRBV5-6 and TRBJ1-6; perhaps TRBD1 as D (5 bases). Germline V gene lookup returns CDR1 SGHDT and CDR2 YYEEEE. V was clipped by 4 bases and J by 7 bases, with 12 bases between them. CDR3 length equals 14 residues. In DNA, the CDR3 is TGTGCCAGCAGCGTTTGGGGCGCAAATTCACCCCTCCACTTT. The encoded protein is CASSVWGANSPLHF.

The chain is built from TRBV5-4 and TRBJ2-7; TRBD1 matches at 9 bases. Germline V gene lookup returns CDR1 SGHNT and CDR2 YYREEE (reference sequence). The J segment lost 3 bases and the V segment lost 4 bases, leaving 5 bases of the junction unmatched. CDR3 length equals 14 residues. The CDR3 loop reads CASSVDRGVYEQYF. DNA of the CDR3: TGTGCCAGCAGCGTCGACAGGGGGGTCTACGAGCAGTACTTC.

This clone was observed a single time. The chain carries TRBV2 and TRBJ1-3; no clear D gene. Germline V lookup: CDR1 SNHLY, CDR2 FYNNEI. V was trimmed by 6 bases and J by 0 bases, leaving 9 bases between them. The CDR3 sequence is 14 residues long. This CDR3 reads CASRAGSSGNTIYF. Written as DNA, the CDR3 is TGTGCCAGCAGGGCGGGTAGCTCTGGAAACACCATATATTTT.

This clone was seen once. This chain links TRBV5-4 with TRBJ2-5; 11 bases map to TRBD2. With V trimmed by 3 bases and J by 1 base, 5 bases remained unmatched. The CDR3 sequence is 16 residues long. Germline lookup yields CDR1 SGHNT and CDR2 YYREEE (reference sequence). The CDR3 sequence is CASSSGTSGIQETQYF. The CDR3 DNA reads TGTGCCAGCAGCTCTGGGACTAGCGGCATCCAAGAGACCCAGTACTTC.

The rearrangement links TRBV7-3 to TRBJ1-5; 8 bases are shared with TRBD1. Germline V CDR1 and CDR2: SGHTA, FQGTGA. V shed 6 bases, J shed 3 bases, and the junction held 7 bases outside the gene matches. The CDR3 contains 15 residues. The CDR3 coding sequence is TGTGCCAGCAGGTCCGGACAGGGAGCCAATCAGCCCCAGCATTTT. The encoded protein is CASRSGQGANQPQHF.

This chain joins TRBV5-1 and TRBJ2-3, with D unclear. V lost 1 base, J lost 2 bases, and 11 bases lay in between. The germline V gene has CDR1 SGHRS and CDR2 YFSETQ. CDR3 length: 15 residues. The CDR3 reads CASSLIGGDTDTQYF. CDR3 nucleotides: TGCGCCAGCAGCTTGATTGGCGGAGACACAGATACGCAGTATTTT. Together with reference TRBV5-1 and TRBJ2-3, the CDR3 gives the full variable domain: KAGVTQTPRYLIKTRGQQVTLSCSPISGHRSVSWYQQTPGQGLQFLFEYFSETQRNKGNFPGRFSGRQFSNSRSEMNVSTLELGDSALYLCASSLIGGDTDTQYFGPGTRLTVL.

This clone was counted a single time. The chain joins TRBV4-1 to TRBJ1-1, with D perhaps matching TRBD1 (5 bases). V was clipped by 0 bases and J by 4 bases, with 12 bases between them. Per the germline V gene, CDR1 is MGHRA and CDR2 is YSYEKL. The CDR3 runs 15 residues. CDR3 in amino acids: CASSQEDSSITEAFF. CDR3 bases: TGCGCCAGCAGCCAAGAAGACAGCAGTATCACTGAAGCTTTCTTT.

The chain carries TRBV5-1 and TRBJ2-5, with D hard to call. V lost 0 bases and J 2 bases, leaving 8 bases between the germline ends. The CDR3 is 14 residues long. Germline V gene sequence: CDR1 SGHRS, CDR2 YFSETQ. Here the CDR3 reads CASSLVQPQETQYF. In nucleotides, the CDR3 is TGCGCCAGCAGCTTGGTACAGCCACAAGAGACCCAGTACTTC.

This rearrangement joins TRBV6-5 to TRBJ1-2; 9 bases align to TRBD1. V gave up 7 bases and J gave up 8 bases; unmatched junction bases: 5. The germline CDR1 and CDR2 sequences are MNHEY and SVGAGI. This CDR3 is 12 amino acids long. DNA of the CDR3: TGTGCCAGCACTGGGGACAGGGAAGGCTACACCTTC. This translates into CASTGDREGYTF.

V gene TRBV6-5 combines with J gene TRBJ2-7, with 7 bases aligning to TRBD1. This CDR3 has 15 amino acids. The germline CDR1 and CDR2 sequences are MNHEY and SVGAGI. The ends lost 5 bases at V and 2 bases at J; junction bases unmatched: 9. The CDR3 DNA is TGTGCCAGCAGTCACGCTGGGACAGAGCCCTACGAGCAGTACTTC. Translating it yields CASSHAGTEPYEQYF.

This chain uses TRBV5-4 with TRBJ2-7, with a tentative D call TRBD1 (6 bases). Trimming took off 0 bases at V and 0 bases at J, with 10 bases between the two ends. There are 15 residues in the CDR3. Germline V lookup: CDR1 SGHNT, CDR2 YYREEE (reference sequence). The CDR3 region is CASSLAGASSYEQYF. The CDR3 DNA sequence: TGTGCCAGCAGCTTGGCAGGGGCCTCCTCCTACGAGCAGTACTTC.

The rearrangement links TRBV27 to TRBJ1-1; D not resolved. The length of the CDR3 is 12 residues. The V gene lost 2 bases and the J gene lost 7 bases, with 8 bases spanning the gap. Germline V lookup: CDR1 MNHEY, CDR2 SMNVEV (reference sequence). The CDR3 region has the DNA TGTGCCAGCAGTTTACGGTTCGGTGAAGCTTTCTTT. Protein product: CASSLRFGEAFF.

In nucleotides, the CDR3 is TGTGCCAGTAGTACCGTCGGCCTAGCGGGAGATACGCAGTATTTT. Translated: CASSTVGLAGDTQYF. The rearrangement uses TRBV19 and TRBJ2-3; 8 bases match TRBD2. J lost 5 bases, V lost 4 bases, and 8 bases had no gene match. The CDR3 length is 15 residues. The germline V gene has CDR1 LNHDA and CDR2 SQIVND (reference sequence).

This CDR3 is CASSVEEHGQPQHF. The CDR3 coding sequence is TGTGCCAGCAGCGTTGAGGAGCACGGTCAGCCCCAGCATTTT. The rearrangement links TRBV9 to TRBJ1-5; the D is unclear. Germline values: CDR1 SGDLS, CDR2 YYNGEE. The CDR3 covers 14 residues. The germline V and J ends were trimmed by 2 bases and 6 bases, with 12 bases remaining between them.

The V and J genes are TRBV7-8 and TRBJ2-5; TRBD2 matches at 7 bases. CDR3 length: 16 amino acids. The germline CDR1 and CDR2 sequences are SGHVS and FQNEAQ. J was trimmed by 2 bases and V by 2 bases; bases with no gene match: 8. The CDR3 region is CASSLPREGLQETQYF. CDR3 coding DNA: TGTGCCAGCAGCTTACCGAGGGAGGGCCTGCAAGAGACCCAGTACTTC.

The chain recombines TRBV5-6 with TRBJ2-7; maybe TRBD2 (6 bases). The CDR3 length is 12 residues. V was trimmed by 2 bases and J by 7 bases, leaving 10 bases between them. Germline CDR1 reads SGHDT; CDR2 reads YYEEEE. The CDR3, as DNA: TGTGCCAGCAGCTTTGCGGCGGGAGAGCAGTACTTC. The encoded protein is CASSFAAGEQYF.

V and J are TRBV5-4 and TRBJ1-1; 8 nucleotides line up with TRBD1. The V segment lost 4 bases and the J segment 3 bases; nucleotides outside the gene matches: 5. The CDR3 is 14 residues long. CDR1 is SGHNT and CDR2 is YYREEE in the germline V gene (reference sequence). CDR3 region: CASSPTGGHTEAFF. The CDR3 nucleotides read TGTGCCAGCAGCCCCACAGGGGGGCACACTGAAGCTTTCTTT.

The chain uses TRBV19 and TRBJ2-3, with TRBD2 matching 11 bases. After removal of 2 bases from V and 3 bases from J, the junction contained 13 bases not matched to a gene. The CDR3 loop spans 19 amino acids. In germline, CDR1 is LNHDA, CDR2 SQIVND (reference sequence). The CDR3 spells CASSISIGLAGRYTDTQYF. DNA for the CDR3: TGTGCCAGTAGTATATCCATCGGACTAGCGGGCCGCTATACAGATACGCAGTATTTT.

V and J are TRBV9 and TRBJ2-1; D is possibly TRBD2 (5 bases). The germline CDR1 and CDR2 sequences are SGDLS and YYNGEE. The CDR3 runs to 15 residues. V gave up 3 bases and J gave up 6 bases, with 16 bases separating them. CDR3 loop: CASSALRVSLNEQFF. CDR3 DNA sequence: TGTGCCAGCAGCGCGTTGAGGGTATCCCTCAATGAGCAGTTCTTC.

The chain joins TRBV9 to TRBJ2-1; D remains unclear. Trimming pared 0 bases from V and 3 bases from J, leaving 13 bases between. Germline values: CDR1 SGDLS, CDR2 YYNGEE. The CDR3 spans 16 residues. CDR3 protein: CASSVGGRSDYNEQFF. In nucleotides, the CDR3 is TGTGCCAGCAGCGTAGGTGGCAGGTCTGACTACAATGAGCAGTTCTTC.

The J gene is TRBJ1-6, the V gene TRBV3-1 (or the pseudogene TRBV3-2), with 7 bases fitting TRBD1. Trimming took 3 bases from V and 7 from J; bases not matched to a gene: 6. Germline V gene data show CDR1 as LGHDT and CDR2 as YNNKEL (reference sequence). CDR3 length equals 15 residues. This CDR3 is CASSHSDRVNSPLHF. The CDR3, as DNA: TGTGCCAGCAGCCACTCAGACAGGGTAAATTCACCCCTCCACTTT.

The chain is built from TRBV3-1 (or the pseudogene TRBV3-2) and TRBJ2-1; TRBD1 might be the D (6 bases). The germline CDR1 and CDR2 sequences are LGHDT and YNNKEL (reference sequence). V was clipped by 4 bases and J by 5 bases, with 15 bases between them. This CDR3 comprises 15 residues. The CDR3 DNA reads TGTGCCAGCAGCCTAACCGTCAGGGGCAACAATGAGCAGTTCTTC. Translation: CASSLTVRGNNEQFF.

The chain couples TRBV19 to TRBJ2-5; 7 nucleotides line up with TRBD1. Trimming cost V 3 bases and J 0 bases; bases outside gene matches: 4. This CDR3 region has 15 residues. Germline V lookup: CDR1 LNHDA, CDR2 SQIVND (reference sequence). The CDR3 DNA reads TGTGCCAGTAGTATTGGGACAGAGTACCAAGAGACCCAGTACTTC. Protein: CASSIGTEYQETQYF.

This clone showed up just once. The chain couples TRBV7-8 to TRBJ2-2, with D perhaps matching TRBD2 (6 bases). V lost 2 bases, J lost 3 bases, and 13 bases lay in between. Germline-derived CDR1 and CDR2 are SGHVS and FQNEAQ. The CDR3 extends over 16 amino acids. The CDR3 reads CASSLLGLAHTGELFF. CDR3 DNA sequence: TGTGCCAGCAGCTTATTAGGGCTAGCGCACACCGGGGAGCTGTTTTTT.

The rearrangement joins TRBV11-1 to TRBJ1-4; 8 nucleotides agree with TRBD1. The CDR3 consists of 15 residues. V was pared by 5 bases and J by 5 bases, with 7 bases of the junction left unmatched. Germline CDR1 is SGHAT and CDR2 is FQDESV (reference sequence). CDR3 in amino acids: CASSLRRTGNEKLFF. CDR3 bases: TGTGCCAGCAGCCTGCGTCGGACAGGGAATGAAAAACTGTTTTTT.